This T cell receptor (beta chain) stems from a study of tumor-infiltrating lymphocytes in primary liver carcinoma. Study background: Ranging in age from 30 to 69 years, the patients were men and women. Tumors, staged T1-T3 N0M0, spanned about 4.2 to 11 cm. General study findings and limits: Tumor samples exhibited a significantly greater top-250-clone fraction than blood samples (p = 0.039).

Trimming at V came to 6 bases and at J to 4 bases, leaving 9 bases not matched to a gene. The CDR3 extends over 16 amino acids. Bulk tissue was left unsorted, and RNA and DNA were co-extracted from approximately 20-30 mg of it. Constant-region priming of roughly 500 ng total RNA yielded TCR beta cDNA. TCR beta libraries came from three nested multiplex PCR rounds using slightly modified ARM-PCR. Amplification in the first two PCR rounds was performed using TRBV1-TRBV30 forward primers and a C-beta reverse primer for 10 cycles each. One entry per CDR3 protein results from TCRdb running MiXCR on the multiplex PCR reads. The sample yields 84,000 or so distinct CDR3 sequences, 55% to 85% seen once. A note on this clonotype: Antigen unknown.

The rearrangement links TRBV12-3 or TRBV12-4 to TRBJ2-7, with 13 bases lining up with TRBD2. This receptor was identified in a man in his forties with primary liver carcinoma and hepatitis B virus infection. The sample was liver tumor tissue from sampling region 1. This sample's subset: tumor region T1, superior pole. DNA of the CDR3: TGTGCCAGCAGCTCTACTAGCGGGAGGGCCTCATACGAGCAGTACTTC. It encodes CASSSTSGRASYEQYF.